The sequence of this TCR beta chain was determined in a study of graft-versus-host responses after intestinal transplantation. Whole-study results and caveats: Patients with graft-donor T cell macrochimerism had high graft-versus-host to host-versus-graft clonal ratios in allografts. Among circulating GvH clones, peak levels were associated with early post-transplant declines in HvG clones. The marrow of recipients harbored GvH clones, and ileum or blood showed some of them first.

Repertoires were generated with immunoSEQ multiplex PCR, while TCRdb's copy carries only in-frame clones and drops some. The table shows more than 85,000 clones, with about 93% occurring only once. CDR1 and CDR2 from the germline V gene are SQVTM and ANQGSEA. The CDR3 is made up of 16 amino acids. J lost 8 bases, V lost 0 bases, and 8 bases had no gene match. A note on this clone: What it binds is unknown.

The chain recombines TRBV29-1 with TRBJ2-1; 12 bases match TRBD2. Specimen: unstimulated CD8+ T cells sorted from spleen or lymph node cells, collected before intestinal transplant. This TCR derives from a human donor who received an intestinal transplant. CDR3 residues: CSVEDGLAGLKDEQFF. The CDR3 DNA is TGCAGCGTTGAAGATGGACTAGCGGGGCTAAAGGATGAGCAGTTCTTC.